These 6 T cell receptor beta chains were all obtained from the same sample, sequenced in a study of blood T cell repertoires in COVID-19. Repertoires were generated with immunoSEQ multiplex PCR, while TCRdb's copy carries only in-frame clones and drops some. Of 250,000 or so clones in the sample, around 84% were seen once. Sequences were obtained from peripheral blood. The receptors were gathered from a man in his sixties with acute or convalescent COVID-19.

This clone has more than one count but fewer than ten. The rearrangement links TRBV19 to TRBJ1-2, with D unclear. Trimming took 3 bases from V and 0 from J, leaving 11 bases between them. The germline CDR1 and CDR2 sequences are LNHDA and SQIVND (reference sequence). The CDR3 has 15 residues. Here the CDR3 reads CASSISGGANYGYTF. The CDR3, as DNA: TGTGCCAGTAGTATTTCCGGAGGAGCTAACTATGGCTACACCTTC.

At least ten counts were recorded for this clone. CDR3 amino acids: CASTVTGGIDEQYF. The DNA of the CDR3 is TGTGCCAGTACCGTGACAGGGGGAATCGACGAGCAGTACTTC. V usage is TRBV19 and J usage is TRBJ2-7; 9 bases line up with TRBD1. This CDR3 is built from 14 residues. CDR1 and CDR2 from the germline V gene are LNHDA and SQIVND (reference sequence). The trim removed 7 bases at V and 5 bases at J, leaving 9 bases unmatched.

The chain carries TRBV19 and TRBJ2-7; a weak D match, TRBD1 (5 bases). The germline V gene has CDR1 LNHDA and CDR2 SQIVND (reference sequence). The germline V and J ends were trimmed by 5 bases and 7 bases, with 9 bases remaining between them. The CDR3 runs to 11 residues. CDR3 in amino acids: CASSDRTEQYF. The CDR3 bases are TGTGCCAGTAGTGACAGAACTGAGCAGTACTTC.

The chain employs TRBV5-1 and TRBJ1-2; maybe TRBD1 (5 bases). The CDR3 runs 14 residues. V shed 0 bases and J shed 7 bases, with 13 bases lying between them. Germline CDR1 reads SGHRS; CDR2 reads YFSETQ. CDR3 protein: CASSLAGGAFGYTF. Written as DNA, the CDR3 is TGCGCCAGCAGCTTGGCCGGAGGGGCCTTTGGCTACACCTTC.

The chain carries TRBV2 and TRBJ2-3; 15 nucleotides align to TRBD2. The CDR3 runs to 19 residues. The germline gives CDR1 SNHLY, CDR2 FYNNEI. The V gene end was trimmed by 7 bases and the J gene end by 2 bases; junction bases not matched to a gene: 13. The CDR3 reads CASKGIPGLAGGPTDTQYF. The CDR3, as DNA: TGTGCCAGCAAAGGAATACCGGGACTAGCGGGGGGCCCCACAGATACGCAGTATTTT.

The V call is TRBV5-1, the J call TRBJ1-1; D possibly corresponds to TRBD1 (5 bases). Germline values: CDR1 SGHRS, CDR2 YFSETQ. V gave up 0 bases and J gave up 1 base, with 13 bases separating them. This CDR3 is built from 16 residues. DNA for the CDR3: TGCGCCAGCAGCTTGGGGGCAGGGTCGGGGAACACTGAAGCTTTCTTT. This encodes CASSLGAGSGNTEAFF.